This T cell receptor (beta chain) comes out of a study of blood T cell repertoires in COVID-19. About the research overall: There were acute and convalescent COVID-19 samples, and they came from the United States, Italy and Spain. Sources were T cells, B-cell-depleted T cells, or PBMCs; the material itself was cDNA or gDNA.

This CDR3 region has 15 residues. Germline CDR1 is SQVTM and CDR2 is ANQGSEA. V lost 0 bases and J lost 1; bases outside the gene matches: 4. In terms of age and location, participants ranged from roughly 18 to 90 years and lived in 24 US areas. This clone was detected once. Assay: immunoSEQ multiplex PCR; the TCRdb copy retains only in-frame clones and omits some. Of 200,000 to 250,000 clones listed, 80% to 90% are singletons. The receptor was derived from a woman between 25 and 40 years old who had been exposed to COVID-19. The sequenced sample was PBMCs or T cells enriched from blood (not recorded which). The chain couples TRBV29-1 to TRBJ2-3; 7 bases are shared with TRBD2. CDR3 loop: CSVEDREAGTDTQYF. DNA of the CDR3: TGCAGCGTTGAAGATCGGGAGGCAGGCACAGATACGCAGTATTTT.